This T cell receptor beta chain is drawn from a study of T cell responses to AZD1222 COVID-19 vaccine. Overall study: Analysis merged second doses at about 4 or about 12 weeks.

V was clipped by 4 bases and J by 3 bases; unmatched bases: 4. Germline V gives CDR1 LGHNA, CDR2 YNFKEQ. CDR3 size: 14 residues. On this clone itself: The antigen is undetermined.

Findings of the study overall: Rises in breadth and depth of Spike-specific TCRs came after two AZD1222 doses. Clonal diversity may have been underestimated, and the donors were mostly white British, with more females than males.

Clones were sequenced by immunoSEQ multiplex PCR, and TCRdb holds only the in-frame ones, with some missing. This sample carries roughly 150,000 clones, 80% to 95% of them seen once, and the ten largest clones take about 2.5%. The V and J genes are TRBV4-2 and TRBJ2-5; 8 nucleotides match TRBD2. The source was peripheral blood, collected on day 0 of AZD1222 vaccination. This receptor was obtained from an adult in good health. The CDR3 DNA is TGTGCCAGCAGCCGCGGGGGGCGGGAAGAGACCCAGTACTTC. Translating it yields CASSRGGREETQYF.